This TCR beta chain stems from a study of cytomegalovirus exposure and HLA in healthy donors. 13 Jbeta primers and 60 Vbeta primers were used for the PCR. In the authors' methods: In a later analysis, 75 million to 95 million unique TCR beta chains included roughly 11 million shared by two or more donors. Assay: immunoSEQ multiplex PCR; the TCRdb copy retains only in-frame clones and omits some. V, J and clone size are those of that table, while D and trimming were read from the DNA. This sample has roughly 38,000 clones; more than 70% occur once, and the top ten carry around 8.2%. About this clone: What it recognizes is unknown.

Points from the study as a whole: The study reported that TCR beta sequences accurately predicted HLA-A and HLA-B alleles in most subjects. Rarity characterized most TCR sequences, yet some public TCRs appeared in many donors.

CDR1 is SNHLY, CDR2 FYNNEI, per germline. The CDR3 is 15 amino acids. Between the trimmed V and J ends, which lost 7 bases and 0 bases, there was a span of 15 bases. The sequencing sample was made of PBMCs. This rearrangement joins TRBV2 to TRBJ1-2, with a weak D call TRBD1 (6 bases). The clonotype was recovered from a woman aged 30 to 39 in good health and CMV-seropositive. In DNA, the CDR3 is TGTGCCAGCACTATACAGGGTACCCCTAACTATGGCTACACCTTC. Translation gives CASTIQGTPNYGYTF.